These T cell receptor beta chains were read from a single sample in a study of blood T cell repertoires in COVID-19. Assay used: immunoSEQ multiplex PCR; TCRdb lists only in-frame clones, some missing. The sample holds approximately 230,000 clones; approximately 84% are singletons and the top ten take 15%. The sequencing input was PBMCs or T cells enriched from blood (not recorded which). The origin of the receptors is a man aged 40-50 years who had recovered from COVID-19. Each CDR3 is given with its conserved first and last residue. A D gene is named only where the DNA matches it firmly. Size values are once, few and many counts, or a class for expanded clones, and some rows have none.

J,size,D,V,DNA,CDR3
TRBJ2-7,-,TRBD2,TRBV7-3,TGTGCCAGCAGCCCCCGGGGGGGCCTGGGGATGGCTAGCGGCTCCTACGAGCAGTACTTC,CASSPRGGLGMASGSYEQYF
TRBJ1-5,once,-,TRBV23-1,TGCGCCATCCCTACGGTTTCTGGGGCCAATCAGCCCCAGCATTTT,CAIPTVSGANQPQHF
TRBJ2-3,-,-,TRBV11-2,TGTGCCAGCAGCTCCCCCGTGCAGTTGGGCACAGATACGCAGTATTTT,CASSSPVQLGTDTQYF
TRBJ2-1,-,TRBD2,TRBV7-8,TGTGCCAGCAGCCGAGACCCCCTATTGGCTAGCGGGGGGAACAATGAGCAGTTCTTC,CASSRDPLLASGGNNEQFF
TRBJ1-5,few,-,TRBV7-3,TGTGCCAGCAGCCCCGGGCCCCAGCATTTT,CASSPGPQHF
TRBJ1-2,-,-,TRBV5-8,TGTGCCAGCAGCTTTGGGACGGAGGGCCGTGGCTACACCTTC,CASSFGTEGRGYTF
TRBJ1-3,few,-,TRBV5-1,TGCGCCAGCAGCTTGTTCGGCGGGGACTCATCTGGAAACACCATATATTTT,CASSLFGGDSSGNTIYF
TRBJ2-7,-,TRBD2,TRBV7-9,TGTGCCAGCAGCCGGCGGGAGGACGCCTACGAGCAGTACTTC,CASSRREDAYEQYF
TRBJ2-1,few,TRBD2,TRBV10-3,TGTGCCATCAGTGGCGATACCAGACGGGCTAGCGGGTACAATGAGCAGTTCTTC,CAISGDTRRASGYNEQFF
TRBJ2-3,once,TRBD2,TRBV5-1,TGCGCCAGCAGCGGGGGACTAGCGGGGGCCACAGATACGCAGTATTTT,CASSGGLAGATDTQYF
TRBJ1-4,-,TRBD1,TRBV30,TGTGCCTGGAAAATGGGCAGGGGGTATGAAAAACTGTTTTTT,CAWKMGRGYEKLFF
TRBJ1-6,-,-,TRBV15,TGTGCCACCAGCATACAGGGAAGGGCCCTCCACTTT,CATSIQGRALHF
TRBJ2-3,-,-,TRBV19,TGTGCCAGTAGTGAATCCGGCCGACAGGGCGGGGGCACAGATACGCAGTATTTT,CASSESGRQGGGTDTQYF
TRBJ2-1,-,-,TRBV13,TGTGCCAGCAGGTACAGGGTAGGGTACAATGAGCAGTTCTTC,CASRYRVGYNEQFF
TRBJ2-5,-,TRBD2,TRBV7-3,TGTGCCAGCAGCCGTACGGGGACTAAAGAGACCCAGTACTTC,CASSRTGTKETQYF
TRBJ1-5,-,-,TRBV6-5,TGTGCCAGCAGGCGTACCGTATTGAGCAATCAGCCCCAGCATTTT,CASRRTVLSNQPQHF
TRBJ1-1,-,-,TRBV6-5,TGTGCCAGCAGTCCAAGGGGGTGGGACGTGGCTTTCTTT,CASSPRGWDVAFF
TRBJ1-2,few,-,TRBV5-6,TGTGCCAGCAGCTTGGCTGAGGCAGGGGCCGGATATGGCTACACCTTC,CASSLAEAGAGYGYTF
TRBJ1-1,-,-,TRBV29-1,TGCAGCGTTCTGCCCGGCGGCATGAACACTGAAGCTTTCTTT,CSVLPGGMNTEAFF
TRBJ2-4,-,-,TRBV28,TGTGCCAGCAGTTTATACCAGGGGGCCAAAAACATTCAGTACTTC,CASSLYQGAKNIQYF
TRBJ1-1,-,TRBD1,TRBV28,TGTGCCAGCAGTCTAAGAAGGGGGCTGAGCACTGAAGCTTTCTTT,CASSLRRGLSTEAFF
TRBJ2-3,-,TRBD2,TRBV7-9,TGTGCCAGCAGCTTAGGAGCGGGAGGTTCGACAGATACGCAGTATTTT,CASSLGAGGSTDTQYF
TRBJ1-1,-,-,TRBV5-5,TGTGCCAGCAGCTTGGGATTTGGAGGGGACGAAAACTGGTCTGAAGCTTTCTTT,CASSLGFGGDENWSEAFF
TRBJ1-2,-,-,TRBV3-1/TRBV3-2,TGTGCCAGCAGCCGAGGGTTTGGTGGCTACACCTTC,CASSRGFGGYTF
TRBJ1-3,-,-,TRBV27,TGTGCCAGCAGTCCCGGGAGTCTCTCTGGAAACACCATATATTTT,CASSPGSLSGNTIYF
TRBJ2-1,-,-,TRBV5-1,TGCGCCAGCAGCTTGATTCTAGACTCCTACAATGAGCAGTTCTTC,CASSLILDSYNEQFF
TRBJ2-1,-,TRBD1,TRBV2,TGTGCCAGCAGTGGGGACAGGGGTTTGAGGAATGAGCAGTTCTTC,CASSGDRGLRNEQFF
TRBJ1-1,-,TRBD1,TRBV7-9,TGTGCCAGCAGTCCGACCCAGGGGGCAGCTTTCTTT,CASSPTQGAAFF
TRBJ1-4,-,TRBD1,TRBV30,TGTGCCTCCCAGGGGGCCGATGAAAAACTGTTTTTT,CASQGADEKLFF
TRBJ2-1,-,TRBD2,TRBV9,TGTGCCAGCAGCAACCTAGCGGGAATCCGATCCTACAATGAGCAGTTCTTC,CASSNLAGIRSYNEQFF
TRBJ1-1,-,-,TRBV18,TGTGCCAGCTCCCCCGAGGACAGGAACACTGAAGCTTTCTTT,CASSPEDRNTEAFF
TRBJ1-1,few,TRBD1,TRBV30,TGTGCCAGAAGAGACCAGGGGGCGGCTGAAGCTTTCTTT,CARRDQGAAEAFF
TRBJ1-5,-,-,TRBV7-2,TGTGCCAGCAGCTTGAGAGGGTTGCAGCCCCAGCATTTT,CASSLRGLQPQHF
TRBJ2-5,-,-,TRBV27,TGTGCCAGCAGACCCGGTGGGGCGATAGTGGCCCAGTACTTC,CASRPGGAIVAQYF
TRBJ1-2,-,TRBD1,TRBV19,TGTGCCAGTAGTACATCCCGACAGGGGCATGGCTACACCTTC,CASSTSRQGHGYTF
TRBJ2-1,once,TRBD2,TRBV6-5,TGTGCCAGCAGCTGGGGGACTATAAACAATGAGCAGTTCTTC,CASSWGTINNEQFF
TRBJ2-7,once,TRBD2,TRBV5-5,TGTGCCAGCGAAGCGGGAGCGTACGAGCAGTACTTC,CASEAGAYEQYF
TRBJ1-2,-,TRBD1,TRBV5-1,TGCGCCAGCAGCTTGACAGGGGAGTATGGCTACACCTTC,CASSLTGEYGYTF
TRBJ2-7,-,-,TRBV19,TGTGCCAGTAGGGGAAGCGGCAGGGGATTAAACGAGCAGTACTTC,CASRGSGRGLNEQYF
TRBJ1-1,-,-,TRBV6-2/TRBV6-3,TGTGCCAGCAGTACTTTGAACCGCCCGAACACTGAAGCTTTCTTT,CASSTLNRPNTEAFF
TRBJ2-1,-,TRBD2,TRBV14,TGTGCCAGCACCCGCGGGGGGAGTCCCTACAATGAGCAGTTCTTC,CASTRGGSPYNEQFF
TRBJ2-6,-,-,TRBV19,TGTGCCACCCAAAGGGGGGGAGGGGCCAACGTCCTGACTTTC,CATQRGGGANVLTF
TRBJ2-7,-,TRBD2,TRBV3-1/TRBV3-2,TGTGCCAGCAGCCCTAATGTCGGGGGGTCCTACGAGCAGTACTTC,CASSPNVGGSYEQYF
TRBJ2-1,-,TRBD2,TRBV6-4,TGTGCCAGCAGTCGGGAACGAGCGGGAGTTAATGAGCAGTTCTTC,CASSRERAGVNEQFF
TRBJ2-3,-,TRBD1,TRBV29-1,TGCAGCGCAACCACGGGACAGGGGGGCACAGATACGCAGTATTTT,CSATTGQGGTDTQYF
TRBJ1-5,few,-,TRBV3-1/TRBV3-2,TGTGCCAGCAGCCGGAGAGGAGTACAGCCCCAGCATTTT,CASSRRGVQPQHF
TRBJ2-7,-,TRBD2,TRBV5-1,TGCGCCAGCAGCTTGAGACCCCTAGCGGGGGGATTCTCGTACGAGCAGTACTTC,CASSLRPLAGGFSYEQYF